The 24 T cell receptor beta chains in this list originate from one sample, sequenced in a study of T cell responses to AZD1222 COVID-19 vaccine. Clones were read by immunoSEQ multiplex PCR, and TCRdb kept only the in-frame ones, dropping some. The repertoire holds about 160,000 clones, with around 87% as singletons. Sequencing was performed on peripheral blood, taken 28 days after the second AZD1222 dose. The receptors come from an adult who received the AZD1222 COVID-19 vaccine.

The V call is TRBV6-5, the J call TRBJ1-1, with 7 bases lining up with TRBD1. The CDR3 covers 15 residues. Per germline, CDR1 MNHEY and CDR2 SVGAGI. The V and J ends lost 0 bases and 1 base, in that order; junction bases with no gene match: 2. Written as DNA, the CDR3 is TGTGCCAGCAGTTACTCAAACAGGGGGAACACTGAAGCTTTCTTT. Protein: CASSYSNRGNTEAFF.

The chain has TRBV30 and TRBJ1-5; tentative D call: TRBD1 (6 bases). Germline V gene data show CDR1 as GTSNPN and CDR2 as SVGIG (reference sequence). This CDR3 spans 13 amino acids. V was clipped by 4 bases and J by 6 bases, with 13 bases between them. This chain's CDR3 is CAWTNRDSQPQHF. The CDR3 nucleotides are TGTGCCTGGACAAACAGGGATAGTCAGCCCCAGCATTTT.

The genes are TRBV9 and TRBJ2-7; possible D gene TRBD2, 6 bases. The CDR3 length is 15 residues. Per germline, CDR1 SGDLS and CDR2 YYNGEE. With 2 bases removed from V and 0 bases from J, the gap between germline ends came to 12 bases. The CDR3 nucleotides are TGTGCCAGCAGCGTGGGCGGGAACCCCTCCTACGAGCAGTACTTC. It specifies CASSVGGNPSYEQYF.

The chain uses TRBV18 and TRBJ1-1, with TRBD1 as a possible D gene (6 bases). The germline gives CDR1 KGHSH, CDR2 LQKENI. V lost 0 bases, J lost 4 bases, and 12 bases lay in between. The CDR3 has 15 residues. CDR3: CASSPPGGAGTEAFF. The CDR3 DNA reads TGTGCCAGCTCACCACCTGGGGGCGCGGGCACTGAAGCTTTCTTT.

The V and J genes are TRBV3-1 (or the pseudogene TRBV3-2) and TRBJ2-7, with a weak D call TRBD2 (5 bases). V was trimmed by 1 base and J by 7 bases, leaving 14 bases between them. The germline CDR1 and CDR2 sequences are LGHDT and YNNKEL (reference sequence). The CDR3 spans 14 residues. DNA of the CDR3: TGTGCCAGCAGCCAAGGCCAAGTTTCGGGGGAGCAGTACTTC. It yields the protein CASSQGQVSGEQYF.

CDR3 nucleotide sequence: TGTGCCAGCAGCTTAGACCTCCAAGAGACCCAGTACTTC. Protein sequence: CASSLDLQETQYF. The chain combines TRBV13 with TRBJ2-5; D is ambiguous. The germline V gene encodes CDR1 PRHDT and CDR2 FYEKMQ (reference sequence). Trimming cost V 1 base and J 1 base, with 4 bases left between them. The CDR3 is 13 amino acids. Together with reference TRBV13 and TRBJ2-5, the CDR3 gives the full variable domain: AAGVIQSPRHLIKEKRETATLKCYPIPRHDTVYWYQQGPGQDPQFLISFYEKMQSDKGSIPDRFSAQQFSDYHSELNMSSLELGDSALYFCASSLDLQETQYFGPGTRLLVL.

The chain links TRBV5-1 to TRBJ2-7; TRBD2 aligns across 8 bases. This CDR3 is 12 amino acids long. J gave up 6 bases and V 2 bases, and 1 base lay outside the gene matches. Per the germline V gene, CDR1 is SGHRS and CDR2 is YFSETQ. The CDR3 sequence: CASSFRGGEQYF. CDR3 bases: TGCGCCAGCAGCTTTCGGGGGGGCGAGCAGTACTTC.

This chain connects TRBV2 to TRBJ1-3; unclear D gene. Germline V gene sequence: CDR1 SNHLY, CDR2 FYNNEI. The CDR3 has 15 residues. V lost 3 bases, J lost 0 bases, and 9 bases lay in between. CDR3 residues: CASSDFFSSGNTIYF. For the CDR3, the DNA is TGTGCCAGCAGTGATTTCTTCAGCTCTGGAAACACCATATATTTT. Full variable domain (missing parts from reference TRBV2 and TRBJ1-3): EPEVTQTPSHQVTQMGQEVILRCVPISNHLYFYWYRQILGQKVEFLVSFYNNEISEKSEIFDDQFSVERPDGSNFTLKIRSTKLEDSAMYFCASSDFFSSGNTIYFGEGSWLTVV.

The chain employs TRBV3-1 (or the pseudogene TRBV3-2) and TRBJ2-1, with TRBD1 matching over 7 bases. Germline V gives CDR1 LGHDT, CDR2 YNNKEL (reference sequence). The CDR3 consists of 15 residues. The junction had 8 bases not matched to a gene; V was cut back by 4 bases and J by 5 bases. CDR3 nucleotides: TGTGCCAGCAGCCGCTACAGGGGCGTTAACAATGAGCAGTTCTTC. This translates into CASSRYRGVNNEQFF.

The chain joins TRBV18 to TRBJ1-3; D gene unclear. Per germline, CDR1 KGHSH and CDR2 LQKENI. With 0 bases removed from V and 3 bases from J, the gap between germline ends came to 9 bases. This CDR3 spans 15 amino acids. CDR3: CASSPPGSSGNTIYF. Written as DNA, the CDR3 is TGTGCCAGCTCACCACCAGGGTCGAGTGGAAACACCATATATTTT.

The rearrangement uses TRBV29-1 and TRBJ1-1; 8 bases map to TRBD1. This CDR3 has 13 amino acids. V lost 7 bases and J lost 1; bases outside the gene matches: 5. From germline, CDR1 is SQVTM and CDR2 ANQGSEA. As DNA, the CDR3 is TGCAGCGGGAAAACAGGGGGGAACACTGAAGCTTTCTTT. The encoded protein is CSGKTGGNTEAFF.

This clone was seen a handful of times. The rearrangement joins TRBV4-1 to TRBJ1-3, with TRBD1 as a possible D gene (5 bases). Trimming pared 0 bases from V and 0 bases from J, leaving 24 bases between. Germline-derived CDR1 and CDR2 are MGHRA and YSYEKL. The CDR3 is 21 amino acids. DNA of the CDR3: TGCGCCAGCAGCCAAGATGTCGTCGGGACGGTACCGGACCTCTCTGGAAACACCATATATTTT. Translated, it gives CASSQDVVGTVPDLSGNTIYF.

The CDR3 sequence is CASSQEYYGYTF. Written as DNA, the CDR3 is TGTGCCAGCAGCCAAGAATACTATGGCTACACCTTC. V and J are TRBV3-1 (or the pseudogene TRBV3-2) and TRBJ1-2; D is unclear. Germline values: CDR1 LGHDT, CDR2 YNNKEL (reference sequence). The CDR3 is 12 residues long. The V end lost 0 bases, the J end lost 3 bases, and 2 bases lay between the germline ends.

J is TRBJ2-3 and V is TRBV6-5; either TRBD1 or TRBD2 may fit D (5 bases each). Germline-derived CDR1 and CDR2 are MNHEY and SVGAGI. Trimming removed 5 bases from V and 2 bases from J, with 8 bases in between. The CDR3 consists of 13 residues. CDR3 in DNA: TGTGCCAGCAGTCGGGACCCCACAGATACGCAGTATTTT. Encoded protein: CASSRDPTDTQYF.

CDR3 residues: CASGQAPGADTQYF. In nucleotides, the CDR3 is TGCGCCAGCGGTCAAGCGCCGGGGGCAGATACGCAGTATTTT. The chain joins TRBV5-1 to TRBJ2-3; possibly TRBD2 for D (6 bases). CDR1 and CDR2 (germline): SGHRS, YFSETQ. With 7 bases removed from V and 4 bases from J, the gap between germline ends came to 16 bases. CDR3 length: 14 amino acids.

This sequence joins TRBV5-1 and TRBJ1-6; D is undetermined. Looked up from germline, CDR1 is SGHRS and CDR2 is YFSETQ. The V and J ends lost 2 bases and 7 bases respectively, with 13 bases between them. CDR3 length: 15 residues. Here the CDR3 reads CASSFEDPKNSPLHF. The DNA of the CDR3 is TGCGCCAGCAGCTTTGAGGACCCAAAGAATTCACCCCTCCACTTT.

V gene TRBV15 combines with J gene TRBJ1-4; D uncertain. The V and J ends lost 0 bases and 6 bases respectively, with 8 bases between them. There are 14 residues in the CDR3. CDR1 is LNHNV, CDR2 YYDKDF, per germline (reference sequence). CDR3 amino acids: CATSREGTHEKLFF. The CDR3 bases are TGTGCCACCAGCAGAGAAGGCACGCATGAAAAACTGTTTTTT.

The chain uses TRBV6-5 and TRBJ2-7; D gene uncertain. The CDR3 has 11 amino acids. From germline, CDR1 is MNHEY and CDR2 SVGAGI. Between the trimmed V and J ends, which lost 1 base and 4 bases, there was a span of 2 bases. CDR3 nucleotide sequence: TGTGCCAGCAGTTACTTGTACGAGCAGTACTTC. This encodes CASSYLYEQYF.

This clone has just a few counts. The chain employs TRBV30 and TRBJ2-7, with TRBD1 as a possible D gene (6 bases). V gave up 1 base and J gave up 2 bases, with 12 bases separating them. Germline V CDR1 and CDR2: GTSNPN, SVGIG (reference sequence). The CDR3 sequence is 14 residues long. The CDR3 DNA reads TGTGCCTGGAGTGAAACAGGGCCAACCTACGAGCAGTACTTC. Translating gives CAWSETGPTYEQYF.

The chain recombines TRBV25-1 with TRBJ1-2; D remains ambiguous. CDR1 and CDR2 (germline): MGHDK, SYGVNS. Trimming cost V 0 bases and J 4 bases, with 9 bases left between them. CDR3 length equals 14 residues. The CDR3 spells CASSEYVRGYGYTF. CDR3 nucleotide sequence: TGTGCCAGCAGTGAATATGTGCGGGGCTATGGCTACACCTTC.

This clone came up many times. The CDR3 nucleotides are TGCGCCAGCAGCCCTAGACAGGGCCCTCCTGGCAATGAGCAGTTCTTC. It is translated as CASSPRQGPPGNEQFF. J is TRBJ2-1 and V is TRBV5-1; 7 positions match TRBD1. V dropped 4 bases and J dropped 6; count of bases not matched to a gene: 13. CDR3 length: 16 amino acids. Per the germline V gene, CDR1 is SGHRS and CDR2 is YFSETQ.

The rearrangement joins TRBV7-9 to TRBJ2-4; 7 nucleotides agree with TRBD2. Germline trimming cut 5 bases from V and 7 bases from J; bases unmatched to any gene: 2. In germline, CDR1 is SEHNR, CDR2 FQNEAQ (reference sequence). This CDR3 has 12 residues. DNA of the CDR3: TGTGCCAGCAGCGAGGGAGGGAACATTCAGTACTTC. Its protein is CASSEGGNIQYF.

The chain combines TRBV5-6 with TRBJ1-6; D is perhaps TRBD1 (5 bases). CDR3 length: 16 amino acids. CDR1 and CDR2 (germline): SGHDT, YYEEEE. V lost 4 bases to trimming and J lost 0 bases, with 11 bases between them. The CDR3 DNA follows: TGTGCCAGCAGCCCAAGGGGCTACTCCTATAATTCACCCCTCCACTTT. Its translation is CASSPRGYSYNSPLHF. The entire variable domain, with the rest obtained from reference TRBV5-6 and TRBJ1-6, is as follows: DAGVTQSPTHLIKTRGQQVTLRCSPKSGHDTVSWYQQALGQGPQFIFQYYEEEERQRGNFPDRFSGHQFPNYSSELNVNALLLGDSALYLCASSPRGYSYNSPLHFGNGTRLTVT.

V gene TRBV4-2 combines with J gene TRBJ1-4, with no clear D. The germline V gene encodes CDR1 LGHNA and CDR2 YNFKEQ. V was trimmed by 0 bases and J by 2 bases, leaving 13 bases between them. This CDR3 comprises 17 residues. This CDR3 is CASSQESNPATNEKLFF. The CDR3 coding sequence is TGTGCCAGCAGCCAAGAGTCCAACCCGGCGACTAATGAAAAACTGTTTTTT.